Listed here are 14 T cell receptor beta chains from one sample, sequenced in a study of T cells expressing NK-cell markers (TCRdb year 2020). Library construction relied on 5' RACE. TCRdb records Illumina HiSeq 2000 as the sequencer. TCRdb reprocessed the reads and assigns one entry to each CDR3 protein sequence, leaving out DNA. The sample table records about 260,000 distinct CDR3 sequences. The ten largest clones represent more than 3.5% of the sample. The sample consisted of blood T cells: a sorted CD56 or NKG2C T cell subset, CD4+ or CD8+ T cells, or bulk PBMC T cells (not recorded which). Receptors originate from a woman aged 18-70 years in good health.

The rearrangement joins TRBV6-2 or TRBV6-3 to TRBJ2-7; as DNA is missing, the TRBD1 call by TCRdb cannot be tested. The CDR3 totals 14 residues. CDR1 is MNHEY and CDR2 is SVGEGT in the germline V gene. CDR3 loop: CASSYSTGSPEQYF.

The V call is TRBV5-1, the J call TRBJ2-1. The CDR3 spans 13 residues. Germline loops: CDR1 SGHRS, CDR2 YFSETQ. The CDR3 region is CASSRPENNEQFF.

The chain uses TRBV5-1 and TRBJ2-5; TCRdb reports TRBD1, a call that lacks DNA to check it against. The CDR3 loop spans 16 amino acids. Looked up from germline, CDR1 is SGHRS and CDR2 is YFSETQ. CDR3 in amino acids: CASSLGPGGSTETQYF.

The J gene is TRBJ1-6, the V gene TRBV7-3. The CDR3 sequence is 13 residues long. Germline loops: CDR1 SGHTA, CDR2 FQGTGA. The CDR3 sequence is CASSWTGNSPLHF.

V and J are TRBV5-1 and TRBJ2-3; TCRdb reports TRBD2, a call that lacks DNA to check it against. CDR1 SGHRS and CDR2 YFSETQ come from the germline V gene. The CDR3 loop spans 15 amino acids. The chain's CDR3 is CASSALAGRRNTQYF.

The V and J genes are TRBV7-2 and TRBJ1-3. This CDR3 region has 13 residues. Germline assignment: CDR1 SGHTA and CDR2 FQGNSA. CDR3 sequence reads: CASSLAGGNTIYF.

The V call is TRBV5-1, the J call TRBJ2-2; checking the TCRdb D call of TRBD2 is not possible without DNA. Germline assignment: CDR1 SGHRS and CDR2 YFSETQ. This CDR3 spans 17 amino acids. The CDR3 loop is CASSLGLAGMNTGELFF.

V is TRBV20-1 and J is TRBJ2-3; TCRdb's D gene call, TRBD2, goes unchecked for lack of DNA. Germline values: CDR1 DFQATT, CDR2 SNEGSKA (reference sequence). The length of the CDR3 is 15 residues. CDR3 in amino acids: CSASTGVVMADTQYF.

The CDR3 spells CASSQEAGVYNSPLHF. The V gene is TRBV4-2, the J gene TRBJ1-6; TCRdb's D call, TRBD1, is unchecked because there is no DNA. CDR1 LGHNA and CDR2 YNFKEQ come from the germline V gene. The length of the CDR3 is 16 residues.

V is TRBV24-1 and J is TRBJ2-1; the D call from TCRdb, TRBD1, cannot be confirmed without DNA. The CDR3 totals 13 residues. Germline CDR1 reads KGHDR; CDR2 reads SFDVKD. CDR3 amino acids: CATSEAGGNEQFF.

The J gene is TRBJ1-1, the V gene TRBV7-8. Germline CDR1 and CDR2: SGHVS and FQNEAQ. The CDR3 consists of 13 residues. This CDR3 is CASSFADRREAFF.

The V call is TRBV7-8, the J call TRBJ1-5; TCRdb's D call of TRBD1 is untestable without DNA. CDR1 is SGHVS and CDR2 is FQNEAQ in the germline V gene. This CDR3 spans 16 amino acids. The CDR3 loop reads CASSSTGQGKHQPQHF.

This sequence joins TRBV29-1 and TRBJ1-1; without DNA, the TCRdb call of TRBD1 cannot be checked. Per germline, CDR1 SQVTM and CDR2 ANQGSEA. The CDR3 totals 12 residues. The CDR3 here is CSVSGQITEAFF.

The V and J genes are TRBV5-4 and TRBJ2-2. Germline lookup yields CDR1 SGHNT and CDR2 YYREEE (reference sequence). This CDR3 spans 15 amino acids. The CDR3 region is CASSLESVGTGELFF.